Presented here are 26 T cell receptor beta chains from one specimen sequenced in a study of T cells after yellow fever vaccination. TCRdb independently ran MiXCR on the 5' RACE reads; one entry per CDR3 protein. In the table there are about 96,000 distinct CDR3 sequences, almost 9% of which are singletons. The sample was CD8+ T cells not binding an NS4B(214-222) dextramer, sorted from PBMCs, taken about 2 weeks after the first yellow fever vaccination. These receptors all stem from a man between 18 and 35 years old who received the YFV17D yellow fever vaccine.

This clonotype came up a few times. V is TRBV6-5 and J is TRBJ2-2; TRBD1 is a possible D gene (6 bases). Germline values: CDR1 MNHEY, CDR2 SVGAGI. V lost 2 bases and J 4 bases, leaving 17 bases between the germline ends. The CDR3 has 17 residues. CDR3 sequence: CASSYVQGNLVTGELFF. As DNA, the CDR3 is TGTGCCAGCAGTTACGTTCAGGGGAATCTGGTCACCGGGGAGCTGTTTTTT.

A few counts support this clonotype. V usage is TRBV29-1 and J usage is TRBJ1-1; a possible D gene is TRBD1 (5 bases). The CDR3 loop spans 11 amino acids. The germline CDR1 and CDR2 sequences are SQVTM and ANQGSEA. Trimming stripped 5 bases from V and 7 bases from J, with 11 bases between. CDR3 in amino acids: CSVRGVGEAFF. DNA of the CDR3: TGCAGCGTTCGGGGGGTAGGTGAAGCTTTCTTT.

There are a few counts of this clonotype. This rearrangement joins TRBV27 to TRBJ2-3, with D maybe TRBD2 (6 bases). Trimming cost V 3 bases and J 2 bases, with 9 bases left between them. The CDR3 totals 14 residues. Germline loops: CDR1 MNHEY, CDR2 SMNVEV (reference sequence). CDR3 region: CASSLGLFTDTQYF. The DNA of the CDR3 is TGTGCCAGCAGTTTGGGACTGTTCACAGATACGCAGTATTTT.

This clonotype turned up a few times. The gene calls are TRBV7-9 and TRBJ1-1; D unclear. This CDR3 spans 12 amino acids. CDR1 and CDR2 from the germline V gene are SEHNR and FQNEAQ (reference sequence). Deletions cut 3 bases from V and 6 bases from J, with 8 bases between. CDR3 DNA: TGTGCCAGCAGCTTTCTGGTTCCTGAAGCTTTCTTT. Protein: CASSFLVPEAFF.

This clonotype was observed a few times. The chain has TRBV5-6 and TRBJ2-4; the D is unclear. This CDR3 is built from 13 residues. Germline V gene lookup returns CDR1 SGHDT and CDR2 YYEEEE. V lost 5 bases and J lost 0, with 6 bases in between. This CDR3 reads CASSFLAKNIQYF. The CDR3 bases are TGTGCCAGCAGTTTCCTAGCCAAAAACATTCAGTACTTC.

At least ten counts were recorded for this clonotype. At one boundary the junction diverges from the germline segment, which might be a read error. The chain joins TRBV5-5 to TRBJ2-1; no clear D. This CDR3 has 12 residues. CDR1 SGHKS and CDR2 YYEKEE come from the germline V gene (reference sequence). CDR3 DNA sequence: TGTGCCAGCAGCTTGGGTATGAATGAGCGGTTCTTC. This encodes CASSLGMNERFF.

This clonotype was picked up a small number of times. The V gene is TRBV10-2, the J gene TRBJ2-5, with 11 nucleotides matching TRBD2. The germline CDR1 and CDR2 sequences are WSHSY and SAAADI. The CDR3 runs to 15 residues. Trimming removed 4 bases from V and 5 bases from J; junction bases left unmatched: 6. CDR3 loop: CASSVSGGALETQYF. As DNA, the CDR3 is TGCGCCAGCAGTGTTAGCGGGGGGGCCTTGGAGACCCAGTACTTC.

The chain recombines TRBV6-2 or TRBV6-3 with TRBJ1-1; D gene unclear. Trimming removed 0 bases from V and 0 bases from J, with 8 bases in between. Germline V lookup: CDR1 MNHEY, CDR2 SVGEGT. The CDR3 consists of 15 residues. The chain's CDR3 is CASSYSLGLNTEAFF. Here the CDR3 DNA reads TGTGCCAGCAGTTACTCGCTCGGCCTGAACACTGAAGCTTTCTTT.

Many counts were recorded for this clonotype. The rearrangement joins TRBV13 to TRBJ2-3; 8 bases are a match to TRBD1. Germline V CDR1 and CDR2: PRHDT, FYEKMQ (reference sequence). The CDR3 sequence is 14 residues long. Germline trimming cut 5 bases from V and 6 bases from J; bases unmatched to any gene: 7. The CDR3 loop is CASSVGQGADTQYF. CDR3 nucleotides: TGTGCCAGCAGCGTCGGACAGGGAGCCGATACGCAGTATTTT.

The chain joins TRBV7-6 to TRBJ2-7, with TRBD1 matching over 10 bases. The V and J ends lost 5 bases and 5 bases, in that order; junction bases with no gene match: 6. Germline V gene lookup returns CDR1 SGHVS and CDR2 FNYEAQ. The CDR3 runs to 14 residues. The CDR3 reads CASSPGQGIHEQYF. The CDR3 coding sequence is TGTGCCAGCAGCCCGGGACAGGGGATCCACGAGCAGTACTTC.

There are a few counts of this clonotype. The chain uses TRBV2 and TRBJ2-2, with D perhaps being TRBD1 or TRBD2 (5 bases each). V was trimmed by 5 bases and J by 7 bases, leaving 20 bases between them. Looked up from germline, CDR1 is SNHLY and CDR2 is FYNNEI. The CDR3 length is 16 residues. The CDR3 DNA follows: TGTGCCAGCAGTCCCCCCTCGGGGCAGCTGGGCGGGGAGCTGTTTTTT. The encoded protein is CASSPPSGQLGGELFF.

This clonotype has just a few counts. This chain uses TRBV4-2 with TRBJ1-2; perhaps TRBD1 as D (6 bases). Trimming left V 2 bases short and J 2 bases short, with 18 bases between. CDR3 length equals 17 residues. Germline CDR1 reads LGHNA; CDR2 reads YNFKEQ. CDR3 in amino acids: CASSQPLASTGNYGYTF. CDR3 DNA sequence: TGTGCCAGCAGCCAACCCCTAGCGTCCACAGGGAACTATGGCTACACCTTC.

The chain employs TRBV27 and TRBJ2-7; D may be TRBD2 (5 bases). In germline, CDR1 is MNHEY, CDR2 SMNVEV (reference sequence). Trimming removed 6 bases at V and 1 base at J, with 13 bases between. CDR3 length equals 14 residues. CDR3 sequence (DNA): TGTGCCAGCAGCCCTATTTCGGGATCCTACGAGCAGTACGTC. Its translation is CASSPISGSYEQYV.

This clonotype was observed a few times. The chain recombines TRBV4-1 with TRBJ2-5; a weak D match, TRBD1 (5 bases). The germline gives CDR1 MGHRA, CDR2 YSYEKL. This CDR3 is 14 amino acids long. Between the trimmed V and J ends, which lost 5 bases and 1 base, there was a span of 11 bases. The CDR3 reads CASSVQGIQETQYF. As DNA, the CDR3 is TGCGCCAGCAGCGTCCAGGGAATCCAAGAGACCCAGTACTTC.

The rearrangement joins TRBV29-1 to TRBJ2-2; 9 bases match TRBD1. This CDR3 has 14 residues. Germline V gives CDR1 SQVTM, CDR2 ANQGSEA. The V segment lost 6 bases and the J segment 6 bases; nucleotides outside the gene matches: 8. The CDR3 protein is CSVPRDRASGELFF. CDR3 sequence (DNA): TGCAGCGTCCCCCGGGACAGGGCTTCCGGGGAGCTGTTTTTT.

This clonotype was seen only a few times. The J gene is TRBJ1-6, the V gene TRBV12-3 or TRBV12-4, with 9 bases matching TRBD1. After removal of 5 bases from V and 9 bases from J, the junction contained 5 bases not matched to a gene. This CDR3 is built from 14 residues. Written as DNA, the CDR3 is TGTGCCAGCAGTCCTGGGACAGGGCCTTCACCCCTCCACTTT. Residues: CASSPGTGPSPLHF.

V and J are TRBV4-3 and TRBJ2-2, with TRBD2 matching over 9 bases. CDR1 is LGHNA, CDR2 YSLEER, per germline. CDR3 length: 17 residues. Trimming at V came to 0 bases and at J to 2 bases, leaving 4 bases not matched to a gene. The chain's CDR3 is CASSQEIAGANTGELFF. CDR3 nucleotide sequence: TGCGCCAGCAGCCAAGAGATAGCGGGGGCCAACACCGGGGAGCTGTTTTTT.

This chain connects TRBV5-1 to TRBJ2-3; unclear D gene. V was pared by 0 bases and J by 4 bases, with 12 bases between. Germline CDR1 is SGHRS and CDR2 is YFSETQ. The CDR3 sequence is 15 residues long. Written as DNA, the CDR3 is TGCGCCAGCAGCTTGGCCAGGAATGGCGCAGATACGCAGTATTTT. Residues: CASSLARNGADTQYF.

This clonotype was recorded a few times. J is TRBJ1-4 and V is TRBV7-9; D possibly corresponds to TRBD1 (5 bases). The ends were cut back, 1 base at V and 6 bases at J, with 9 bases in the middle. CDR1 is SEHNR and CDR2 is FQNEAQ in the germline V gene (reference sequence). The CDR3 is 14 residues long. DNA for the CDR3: TGTGCCAGCAGCTTAGGACAGCGATATGAAAAACTGTTTTTT. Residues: CASSLGQRYEKLFF.

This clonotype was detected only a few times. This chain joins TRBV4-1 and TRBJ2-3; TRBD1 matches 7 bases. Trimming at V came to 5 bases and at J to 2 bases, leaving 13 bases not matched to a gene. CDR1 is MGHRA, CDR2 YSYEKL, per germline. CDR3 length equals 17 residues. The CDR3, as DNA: TGCGCCAGCAGCTACTCGGGCCGGGACAGCGACACAGATACGCAGTATTTT. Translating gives CASSYSGRDSDTDTQYF.

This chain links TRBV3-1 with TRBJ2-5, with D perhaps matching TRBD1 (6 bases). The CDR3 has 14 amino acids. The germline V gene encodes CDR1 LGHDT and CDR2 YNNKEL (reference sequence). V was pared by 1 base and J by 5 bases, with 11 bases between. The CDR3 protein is CASSQAGVWETQYF. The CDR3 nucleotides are TGTGCCAGCAGCCAAGCAGGGGTCTGGGAGACCCAGTACTTC.

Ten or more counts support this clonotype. CDR3 coding DNA: TGTGCCAGCAGCTTAGCTAATCTGAGGTCCTACAATGAGCAGTTCTTC. As protein: CASSLANLRSYNEQFF. The chain uses TRBV7-6 and TRBJ2-1, with D unresolved. Trimming removed 0 bases at V and 1 base at J, with 10 bases between. The CDR3 sequence is 16 residues long. The V gene's germline CDR1 is SGHVS and CDR2 FNYEAQ.

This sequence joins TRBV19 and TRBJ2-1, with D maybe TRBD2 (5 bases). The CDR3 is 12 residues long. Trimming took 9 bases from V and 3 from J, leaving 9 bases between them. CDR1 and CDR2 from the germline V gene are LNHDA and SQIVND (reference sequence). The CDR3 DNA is TGTGCCAGCAGGACTGGCTACAATGAGCAGTTCTTC. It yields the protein CASRTGYNEQFF.

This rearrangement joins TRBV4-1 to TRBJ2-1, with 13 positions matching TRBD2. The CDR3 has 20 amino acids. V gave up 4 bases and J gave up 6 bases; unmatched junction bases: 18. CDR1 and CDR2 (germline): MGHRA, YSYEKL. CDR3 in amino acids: CASSLKRGTSGVFLGNEQFF. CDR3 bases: TGCGCCAGCAGCCTCAAGAGGGGGACTAGCGGGGTTTTCCTCGGCAATGAGCAGTTCTTC.

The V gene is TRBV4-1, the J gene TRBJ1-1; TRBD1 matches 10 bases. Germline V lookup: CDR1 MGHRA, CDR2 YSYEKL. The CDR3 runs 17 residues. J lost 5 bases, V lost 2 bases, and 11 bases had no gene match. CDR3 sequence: CASSQILTGGKGTEAFF. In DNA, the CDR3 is TGCGCCAGCAGCCAAATCCTGACAGGGGGCAAGGGAACTGAAGCTTTCTTT.

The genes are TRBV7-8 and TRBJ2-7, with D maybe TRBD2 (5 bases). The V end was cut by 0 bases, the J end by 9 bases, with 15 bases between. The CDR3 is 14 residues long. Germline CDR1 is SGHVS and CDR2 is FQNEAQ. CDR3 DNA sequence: TGTGCCAGCAGCTTAGCGGACGGGGTAGGGAGGCAGTACGTC. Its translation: CASSLADGVGRQYV.